A selection of T cell receptor beta chains follows, all from one sample in a study of blood T cell repertoires in COVID-19. Libraries were prepared by immunoSEQ multiplex PCR; TCRdb keeps only in-frame clonotypes and omits some of them. There are approximately 170,000 clones in the sample; about 89% occur only once, and 1.5% to 2% lies in the top ten. The sequenced sample was peripheral blood. Receptors were obtained from a young man who had recovered from COVID-19. Both conserved end residues are part of each CDR3. D genes are given only for firm matches. Rows may omit the clone size; those that give it use once, few, many or a size class.

d_gene,j_gene,abundance,v_gene,CDR3aa,CDR3nt
.,TRBJ2-3,.,TRBV4-2,CASSRPAGTDTQYF,TGTGCCAGCAGCCGACCCGCGGGTACGGATACGCAGTATTTT
TRBD1,TRBJ1-6,.,TRBV5-4,CASSLDRGNSPLHF,TGTGCCAGCAGCTTGGACAGGGGCAATTCACCCCTCCACTTT
TRBD2,TRBJ2-2,few,TRBV7-8,CASSLGLAGITGELFF,TGTGCCAGCAGCTTAGGTCTAGCGGGAATTACCGGGGAGCTGTTTTTT
.,TRBJ2-3,.,TRBV9,CASSVGGRKADTQYF,TGTGCCAGCAGCGTAGGTGGGAGAAAGGCAGATACGCAGTATTTT
.,TRBJ2-5,.,TRBV9,CASSHDYQETQYF,TGTGCCAGCAGTCACGACTACCAAGAGACCCAGTACTTC
.,TRBJ2-7,.,TRBV4-3,CASSPSLDSGEQYF,TGCGCCAGCAGCCCCTCCCTGGATTCGGGAGAGCAGTACTTC
TRBD1,TRBJ2-7,.,TRBV7-2,CASSAAGTVGVNEQYF,TGTGCCAGCAGCGCGGCCGGGACAGTAGGGGTCAACGAGCAGTACTTC
.,TRBJ2-7,.,TRBV10-2,CASSGGLFYEQYF,TGCGCCAGCAGCGGCGGACTCTTTTACGAGCAGTACTTC
.,TRBJ1-5,.,TRBV6-2/TRBV6-3,CASSAGTSNQPQHF,TGTGCCAGCAGTGCAGGCACTAGCAATCAGCCCCAGCATTTT
TRBD2,TRBJ2-1,.,TRBV7-9,CASSQPLRAGAGNNEQFF,TGTGCCAGCAGCCAACCCCTTAGAGCGGGAGCCGGCAACAATGAGCAGTTCTTC
TRBD2,TRBJ2-2,.,TRBV5-1,CASSLSSGGNTGELFF,TGCGCCAGCAGCCTTTCGAGCGGGGGGAACACCGGGGAGCTGTTTTTT
.,TRBJ2-2,.,TRBV14,CASSPGQANTGELFF,TGTGCCAGCAGCCCGGGACAAGCGAACACCGGGGAGCTGTTTTTT
TRBD2,TRBJ2-1,.,TRBV19,CASTSGGTNEQFF,TGTGCCAGTACATCGGGGGGGACCAATGAGCAGTTCTTC
TRBD2,TRBJ2-3,.,TRBV19,CASSIAGGPPGADTQYF,TGTGCCAGTAGTATAGCGGGAGGGCCCCCCGGAGCAGATACGCAGTATTTT
.,TRBJ2-2,.,TRBV5-1,CASSLALGELFF,TGCGCCAGCAGCTTGGCACTCGGGGAGCTGTTTTTT
TRBD1,TRBJ1-2,.,TRBV7-9,CASSFSGGVYGYTF,TGTGCCAGCAGCTTCTCAGGGGGTGTCTATGGCTACACCTTC
TRBD1,TRBJ1-1,.,TRBV6-5,CASSRTGGEGTEAFF,TGTGCCAGCAGCCGGACAGGGGGGGAGGGAACTGAAGCTTTCTTT
.,TRBJ2-3,.,TRBV5-8,CASSLGRVSTDTQYF,TGTGCCAGCAGCTTGGGAAGAGTTTCCACAGATACGCAGTATTTT
.,TRBJ1-5,.,TRBV6-1,CASSEAGTPNQPQHF,TGTGCCAGCAGTGAAGCGGGGACACCGAATCAGCCCCAGCATTTT
.,TRBJ1-5,.,TRBV28,CASSLWAWEGSNQPQHF,TGTGCCAGCAGTTTATGGGCTTGGGAGGGAAGCAATCAGCCCCAGCATTTT
.,TRBJ2-7,.,TRBV7-2,CASSFLADSYEQYF,TGTGCCAGCAGCTTCTTAGCGGACTCCTACGAGCAGTACTTC
TRBD2,TRBJ2-1,.,TRBV9,CASSVEAGGGNEQFF,TGTGCCAGCAGCGTAGAAGCGGGAGGGGGCAATGAGCAGTTCTTC
.,TRBJ2-7,.,TRBV5-1,CASRLRPQTTSVEQYF,TGCGCCAGCAGGCTGCGCCCTCAGACAACGAGTGTGGAGCAGTACTTC
.,TRBJ1-6,.,TRBV5-1,CASSLTTLSPLHF,TGCGCCAGCAGCTTGACCACTCTTTCACCCCTCCACTTT
.,TRBJ2-2,.,TRBV5-1,CASSLGQGRITGELFF,TGCGCCAGCAGCTTGGGGCAGGGGCGCATCACCGGGGAGCTGTTTTTT
TRBD1,TRBJ2-7,.,TRBV6-5,CASSDRGRYEQYF,TGTGCCAGCTCCGACAGGGGTCGATACGAGCAGTACTTC
.,TRBJ2-1,.,TRBV12-3/TRBV12-4,CASSFFDYYEQFF,TGTGCCAGCAGTTTCTTCGACTATTATGAGCAGTTCTTC
TRBD1,TRBJ2-7,.,TRBV5-4,CATGGASEQYF,TGTGCCACAGGGGGAGCTTCGGAGCAGTACTTC
.,TRBJ1-1,.,TRBV18,CASSPSGQGTEAFF,TGTGCCAGCTCACCGAGTGGGCAGGGCACTGAAGCTTTCTTT